These 32 T cell receptor beta chains were all obtained from the same sample, sequenced in a study of shared clonotypes between healthy human individuals. The assay was immunoSEQ multiplex PCR, and TCRdb's table has in-frame clones only and misses some. Seen here are 2,500,000 or so clones, 80% to 95% observed once, and the top ten hold roughly 0.34%. Sample: naive CD4+ T cells from PBMCs. Subset: CD45RA+ positively selected. The receptor set was obtained from a man aged 18-30 years in good health. Some clones in this sample may be carry-over from other donors' samples.

The V call is TRBV2, the J call TRBJ2-5; no definite D call. The germline V and J ends were trimmed by 7 bases and 4 bases, with 10 bases remaining between them. The CDR3 is made up of 12 amino acids. The germline V gene has CDR1 SNHLY and CDR2 FYNNEI. The CDR3 DNA is TGTGCCAGCAAGAAGGGTATAGAGACCCAGTACTTC. This translates into CASKKGIETQYF.

The rearrangement uses TRBV14 and TRBJ1-1; 10 bases are a match to TRBD1. The CDR3 is 15 amino acids. Germline CDR1 SGHDN, CDR2 FVKESK. V lost 2 bases, J lost 5 bases, and 5 bases stayed unmatched. The CDR3 here is CASSQQTGGRTEAFF. CDR3 bases: TGTGCCAGCAGCCAACAGACAGGGGGCCGGACTGAAGCTTTCTTT.

The chain links TRBV2 to TRBJ2-5, with unresolved D. This CDR3 has 14 amino acids. Trimming took 2 bases from V and 1 from J, leaving 8 bases between them. Per germline, CDR1 SNHLY and CDR2 FYNNEI. The CDR3 region has the DNA TGTGCCAGCAGTGAATTCTATGCCCAAGAGACCCAGTACTTC. Protein sequence: CASSEFYAQETQYF.

The chain recombines TRBV2 with TRBJ2-5, with 8 bases lining up with TRBD1. V shed 5 bases, J shed 5 bases, and the junction held 7 bases outside the gene matches. Germline V gene sequence: CDR1 SNHLY, CDR2 FYNNEI. The CDR3 extends over 14 amino acids. The CDR3 spells CASSPDRGTETQYF. DNA for the CDR3: TGTGCCAGCAGTCCTGACAGGGGTACCGAGACCCAGTACTTC.

The table lists this clone with a count of one. The chain carries TRBV10-2 and TRBJ2-7, with no clear D. This CDR3 is built from 13 residues. Germline-derived CDR1 and CDR2 are WSHSY and SAAADI. The V end lost 7 bases, the J end lost 4 bases, and 14 bases lay between the germline ends. The CDR3 spells CASKKVQNYEQYF. The CDR3 DNA is TGCGCCAGCAAAAAGGTTCAGAATTACGAGCAGTACTTC.

J is TRBJ2-7 and V is TRBV28, with D perhaps matching TRBD1 (5 bases). V gave up 3 bases and J gave up 2 bases, with 17 bases separating them. This CDR3 has 16 residues. Germline V lookup: CDR1 MDHEN, CDR2 SYDVKM. As DNA, the CDR3 is TGTGCCAGCAGTTTCCCGGACACCTCCCCTCCCTACGAGCAGTACTTC. Translating gives CASSFPDTSPPYEQYF.

This clone appeared a single time. This chain uses TRBV14 with TRBJ2-1; perhaps TRBD2 as D (6 bases). V lost 3 bases, J lost 2 bases, and 14 bases lay in between. Germline assignment: CDR1 SGHDN and CDR2 FVKESK. This CDR3 region has 16 residues. The CDR3 DNA sequence: TGTGCCAGCAGCCACTTGCGGGACCCCCCCTACAATGAGCAGTTCTTC. Translated, it gives CASSHLRDPPYNEQFF. The variable domain in full, completed from reference TRBV14 and TRBJ2-1, reads EAGVTQFPSHSVIEKGQTVTLRCDPISGHDNLYWYRRVMGKEIKFLLHFVKESKQDESGMPNNRFLAERTGGTYSTLKVQPAELEDSGVYFCASSHLRDPPYNEQFFGPGTRLTVL.

This clone was counted between two and nine times. V and J are TRBV5-1 and TRBJ1-2; 8 positions agree with TRBD1. V shed 4 bases, J shed 2 bases, and the junction held 7 bases outside the gene matches. Germline V gene lookup returns CDR1 SGHRS and CDR2 YFSETQ. CDR3 size: 15 residues. The CDR3 loop is CASSTVPGGNYGYTF. The CDR3 region has the DNA TGCGCCAGCAGCACCGTACCAGGGGGCAACTATGGCTACACCTTC.

V usage is TRBV18 and J usage is TRBJ1-3, with 7 bases aligning to TRBD1. The CDR3 covers 16 residues. Germline V gene sequence: CDR1 KGHSH, CDR2 LQKENI. The ends lost 1 base at V and 1 base at J; junction bases unmatched: 4. Here the CDR3 reads CASSPLNRGSGNTIYF. The CDR3 nucleotides are TGTGCCAGCTCACCACTTAACAGGGGTTCTGGAAACACCATATATTTT.

The V and J genes are TRBV10-2 and TRBJ2-3; 9 nucleotides match TRBD1. The CDR3 length is 17 residues. Germline CDR1 reads WSHSY; CDR2 reads SAAADI. J lost 3 bases, V lost 4 bases, and 11 bases had no gene match. CDR3 coding DNA: TGCGCCAGCAGTGGGTCAATGGGACAGGGTAGTACAGATACGCAGTATTTT. It translates to CASSGSMGQGSTDTQYF.

The genes are TRBV6-1 and TRBJ2-7, with 8 bases matching TRBD1. The germline CDR1 and CDR2 sequences are MNHNS and SASEGT. The V and J ends lost 2 bases and 4 bases, in that order; junction bases with no gene match: 4. This CDR3 is 14 amino acids long. CDR3 residues: CASSEMGQVYEQYF. Written as DNA, the CDR3 is TGTGCCAGCAGTGAAATGGGACAGGTATACGAGCAGTACTTC.

This CDR3 reads CASSEWTRRKSTDTQYF. CDR3 nucleotides: TGTGCCAGCAGTGAATGGACAAGACGGAAAAGCACAGATACGCAGTATTTT. The chain joins TRBV6-1 to TRBJ2-3, with D perhaps matching TRBD1 (5 bases). From germline, CDR1 is MNHNS and CDR2 SASEGT. Trimming removed 2 bases at V and 0 bases at J, with 15 bases between. CDR3 size: 17 residues.

The rearrangement links TRBV23-1 to TRBJ1-1, with unresolved D. TRBV23-1 is treated as an ORF (open reading frame) with a function not yet certain. The germline V and J ends were trimmed by 3 bases and 0 bases, with 23 bases remaining between them. This CDR3 is 19 amino acids long. For the CDR3, the DNA is TGCGCCAGCAGTCATCCCGAGAAACAGCGGTTCCTCATGAACACTGAAGCTTTCTTT. Residues: CASSHPEKQRFLMNTEAFF.

As concerns this clone: This sample includes further DNA sequences coding for the same CDR3. The chain recombines TRBV7-2 with TRBJ1-3, with D unclear. The CDR3 is made up of 13 amino acids. Trimming took 6 bases from V and 0 from J, leaving 6 bases between them. The germline gives CDR1 SGHTA, CDR2 FQGNSA. DNA for the CDR3: TGTGCCAGCAGTTTGAGCTCTGGAAACACCATATATTTT. This encodes CASSLSSGNTIYF.

This clone was found once. This chain uses TRBV7-9 with TRBJ2-1, with TRBD2 matching 11 bases. This CDR3 has 19 residues. V trimming: 8 bases; J trimming: 12 bases; junction bases outside the gene matches: 27. From germline, CDR1 is SEHNR and CDR2 FQNEAQ (reference sequence). The CDR3 coding sequence is TGTGCCAGCCGCAAAGTCGGTCTAGCGGGAGGCACCACTTCAGACTCGCAGTTCTTC. Translation gives CASRKVGLAGGTTSDSQFF.

The chain couples TRBV19 to TRBJ2-3; 13 nucleotides agree with TRBD2. This CDR3 is 15 amino acids long. V trimming: 5 bases; J trimming: 6 bases; junction bases outside the gene matches: 5. Germline CDR1 reads LNHDA; CDR2 reads SQIVND (reference sequence). This chain's CDR3 is CASSPGLAGEDTQYF. The CDR3 DNA reads as TGTGCCAGTAGTCCTGGACTAGCGGGAGAGGATACGCAGTATTTT.

The chain uses TRBV30 and TRBJ2-5; D gene uncertain. Trimming removed 4 bases from V and 5 bases from J, with 14 bases in between. The V gene's germline CDR1 is GTSNPN and CDR2 SVGIG (reference sequence). This CDR3 comprises 13 residues. The CDR3 region has the DNA TGTGCCTGGAAGAGACTGGGCCAGGAGACCCAGTACTTC. It codes for CAWKRLGQETQYF.

The chain links TRBV29-1 to TRBJ2-5; no reliable D call. In germline, CDR1 is SQVTM, CDR2 ANQGSEA. Trimming removed 7 bases from V and 5 bases from J, with 14 bases in between. The CDR3 length is 12 residues. CDR3 amino acids: CSAQALGETQYF. The CDR3 nucleotides read TGCAGCGCACAAGCTTTGGGCGAGACCCAGTACTTC.

The chain couples TRBV28 to TRBJ2-3, with 7 bases identical to TRBD2. V trimming: 6 bases; J trimming: 7 bases; junction bases outside the gene matches: 16. The CDR3 has 16 amino acids. In germline, CDR1 is MDHEN, CDR2 SYDVKM. Here the CDR3 DNA reads TGTGCCAGCAGCCCCTCCTCTCTCACGGGGGGTAATACGCAGTATTTT. This translates into CASSPSSLTGGNTQYF.

This clone was seen a handful of times. The sample has other DNA sequences that encode this CDR3 too. V and J are TRBV5-1 and TRBJ1-2, with 7 bases matching TRBD1. The CDR3 contains 13 residues. The V gene end was trimmed by 0 bases and the J gene end by 4 bases; junction bases not matched to a gene: 0. Germline CDR1 is SGHRS and CDR2 is YFSETQ. CDR3 region: CASSLGDSYGYTF. In nucleotides, the CDR3 is TGCGCCAGCAGCTTGGGGGACAGCTATGGCTACACCTTC. The complete variable domain, with remaining parts taken from reference TRBV5-1 and TRBJ1-2, reads KAGVTQTPRYLIKTRGQQVTLSCSPISGHRSVSWYQQTPGQGLQFLFEYFSETQRNKGNFPGRFSGRQFSNSRSEMNVSTLELGDSALYLCASSLGDSYGYTFGSGTRLTVV.

The chain carries TRBV29-1 and TRBJ2-7; 11 bases fit TRBD1. This CDR3 region has 14 residues. CDR1 and CDR2 (germline): SQVTM, ANQGSEA. Trimming at V came to 7 bases and at J to 5 bases, leaving 10 bases not matched to a gene. CDR3 sequence (DNA): TGCAGCGCTAACACAGGACAGGGGGCCGACGAGCAGTACTTC. Protein: CSANTGQGADEQYF.

This chain links TRBV5-1 with TRBJ2-7; TRBD2 matches 14 bases. Germline V lookup: CDR1 SGHRS, CDR2 YFSETQ. The length of the CDR3 is 16 residues. The V gene end was trimmed by 3 bases and the J gene end by 5 bases; junction bases not matched to a gene: 7. CDR3 sequence: CASSSGLAGAADEQYF. CDR3 DNA: TGCGCCAGCAGCTCGGGACTAGCGGGAGCCGCGGACGAGCAGTACTTC.

The chain uses TRBV20-1 and TRBJ1-1; D remains unclear. Germline V gene data show CDR1 as DFQATT and CDR2 as SNEGSKA (reference sequence). Trimming removed 2 bases from V and 7 bases from J, with 5 bases in between. The CDR3 covers 10 residues. The CDR3 region has the DNA TGCAGTGCTAGAAGGGTTGAAGCTTTCTTT. Its protein product is CSARRVEAFF.

The count of this clone is one. The rearrangement uses TRBV9 and TRBJ2-3, with TRBD1 matching 9 bases. Losses at the gene ends were 4 bases for V and 0 bases for J; bases not matched to a gene: 9. The CDR3 sequence is 17 residues long. CDR1 SGDLS and CDR2 YYNGEE come from the germline V gene. The CDR3: CASSPSLTGGSTDTQYF. The CDR3 nucleotides are TGTGCCAGCAGCCCTTCCCTGACAGGGGGAAGCACAGATACGCAGTATTTT.

This chain connects TRBV7-2 to TRBJ1-5, with D possibly matching TRBD1 (5 bases). There are 13 residues in the CDR3. Germline values: CDR1 SGHTA, CDR2 FQGNSA. V dropped 1 base and J dropped 6 bases, with 7 bases sitting between them. The CDR3 nucleotides are TGTGCCAGCAGCTTAGTAGGGGTTCAGCCCCAGCATTTT. It codes for CASSLVGVQPQHF.

The rearrangement joins TRBV9 to TRBJ1-3; D may be TRBD1 (5 bases). The CDR3 contains 17 residues. Germline V lookup: CDR1 SGDLS, CDR2 YYNGEE. Between the trimmed V and J ends, which lost 3 bases and 0 bases, there was a span of 16 bases. CDR3: CASSARQYLFSGNTIYF. In DNA form, the CDR3 reads TGTGCCAGCAGCGCTCGACAGTACCTGTTCTCTGGAAACACCATATATTTT.

This CDR3 is CASRTGGVGYEQYF. The CDR3 DNA reads as TGTGCCAGCAGAACAGGGGGGGTAGGCTACGAGCAGTACTTC. The chain links TRBV6-1 to TRBJ2-7; D may be TRBD1 (8 bases). V lost 6 bases to trimming and J lost 3 bases, with 15 bases between them. There are 14 residues in the CDR3. Germline CDR1 is MNHNS and CDR2 is SASEGT.

CDR3 sequence reads: CTAHWQETQYF. In DNA, the CDR3 is TGCACCGCACACTGGCAAGAGACCCAGTACTTC. The gene calls are TRBV20-1 and TRBJ2-5; D is ambiguous. The CDR3 has 11 amino acids. Germline assignment: CDR1 DFQATT and CDR2 SNEGSKA (reference sequence).

The chain combines TRBV27 with TRBJ1-1; perhaps TRBD1 as D (5 bases). Looked up from germline, CDR1 is MNHEY and CDR2 is SMNVEV (reference sequence). The V and J ends lost 0 bases and 11 bases respectively, with 13 bases between them. The CDR3 loop spans 13 amino acids. The CDR3 sequence is CASSLSRGVRAFF. The CDR3 DNA reads as TGTGCCAGCAGTTTATCGCGGGGGGTGAGGGCTTTCTTT.

The rearrangement joins TRBV19 to TRBJ1-1; the D is unclear. Per germline, CDR1 LNHDA and CDR2 SQIVND (reference sequence). Between the trimmed V and J ends, which lost 2 bases and 2 bases, there was a span of 15 bases. The CDR3 runs to 16 residues. The CDR3 protein is CASSIIGQILNTEAFF. The CDR3 nucleotides are TGTGCCAGTAGTATAATAGGGCAGATTTTAAACACTGAAGCTTTCTTT.

The rearrangement joins TRBV7-2 to TRBJ2-1, with 12 bases identical to TRBD2. This CDR3 contains 15 residues. Trimming cost V 10 bases and J 10 bases; bases outside gene matches: 14. Germline V gives CDR1 SGHTA, CDR2 FQGNSA. The CDR3 loop is CATDPGTSGRGEQFF. DNA of the CDR3: TGTGCCACCGACCCCGGGACTAGCGGGCGGGGGGAGCAGTTCTTC.

The chain carries TRBV10-2 and TRBJ2-2, with D unclear. Trimming took off 3 bases at V and 3 bases at J, with 14 bases between the two ends. The length of the CDR3 is 16 residues. From germline, CDR1 is WSHSY and CDR2 SAAADI. CDR3 loop: CASSELDVAYTGELFF. The CDR3 region has the DNA TGCGCCAGCAGTGAACTTGATGTGGCTTACACCGGGGAGCTGTTTTTT.